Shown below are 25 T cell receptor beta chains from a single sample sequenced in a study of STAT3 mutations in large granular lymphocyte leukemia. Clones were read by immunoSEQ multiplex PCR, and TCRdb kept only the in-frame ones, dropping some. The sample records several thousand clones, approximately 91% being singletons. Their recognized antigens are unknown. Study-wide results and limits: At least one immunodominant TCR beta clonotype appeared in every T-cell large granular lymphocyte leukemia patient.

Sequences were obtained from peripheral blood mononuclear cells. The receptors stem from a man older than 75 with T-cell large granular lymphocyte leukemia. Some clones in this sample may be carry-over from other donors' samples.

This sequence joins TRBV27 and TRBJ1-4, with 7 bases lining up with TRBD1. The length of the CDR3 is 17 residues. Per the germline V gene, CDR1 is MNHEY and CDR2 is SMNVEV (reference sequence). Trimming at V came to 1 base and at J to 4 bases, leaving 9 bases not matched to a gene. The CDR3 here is CASSLLSSDRSNEKLFF. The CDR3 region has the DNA TGTGCCAGCAGTTTATTGTCCTCGGACAGGAGTAATGAAAAACTGTTTTTT.

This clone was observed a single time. The CDR3 protein is CASSLEGGYTEAFF. The DNA of the CDR3 is TGTGCCAGCAGCTTAGAAGGTGGCTACACTGAAGCTTTCTTT. V usage is TRBV7-9 and J usage is TRBJ1-1; no definite D call. CDR1 SEHNR and CDR2 FQNEAQ come from the germline V gene (reference sequence). Trimming pared 1 base from V and 3 bases from J, leaving 9 bases between. The CDR3 runs 14 residues.

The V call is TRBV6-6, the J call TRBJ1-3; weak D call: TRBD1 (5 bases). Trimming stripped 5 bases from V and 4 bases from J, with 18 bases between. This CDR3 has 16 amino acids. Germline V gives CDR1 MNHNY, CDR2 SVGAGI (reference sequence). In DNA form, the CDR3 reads TGTGCCAGCAGTACGCGCGGACAACAAGGGGGAAACACCATATATTTT. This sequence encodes CASSTRGQQGGNTIYF.

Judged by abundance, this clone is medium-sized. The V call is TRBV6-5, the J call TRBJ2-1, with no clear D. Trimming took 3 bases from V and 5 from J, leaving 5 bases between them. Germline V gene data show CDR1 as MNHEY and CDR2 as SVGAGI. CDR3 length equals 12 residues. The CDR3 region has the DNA TGTGCCAGCAGTTATGGAAACAATGAGCAGTTCTTC. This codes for CASSYGNNEQFF.

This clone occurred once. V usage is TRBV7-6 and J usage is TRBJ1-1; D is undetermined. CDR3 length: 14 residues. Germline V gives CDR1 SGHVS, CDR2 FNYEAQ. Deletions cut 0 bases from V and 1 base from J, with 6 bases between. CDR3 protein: CASSLAGENTEAFF. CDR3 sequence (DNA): TGTGCCAGCAGCTTAGCTGGGGAGAACACTGAAGCTTTCTTT. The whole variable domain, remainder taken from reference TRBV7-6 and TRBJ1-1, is GAGVSQSPRYKVTKRGQDVALRCDPISGHVSLYWYRQALGQGPEFLTYFNYEAQQDKSGLPNDRFSAERPEGSISTLTIQRTEQRDSAMYRCASSLAGENTEAFFGQGTRLTVV.

The CDR3 protein is CASSLGGGTSYEQYF. In nucleotides, the CDR3 is TGCGCCAGCAGCCTCGGAGGGGGAACCTCCTACGAGCAGTACTTC. The chain couples TRBV5-1 to TRBJ2-7; D is perhaps TRBD1 or TRBD2 (6 bases each). V was trimmed by 4 bases and J by 0 bases, leaving 14 bases between them. CDR3 length: 15 residues. Germline V lookup: CDR1 SGHRS, CDR2 YFSETQ.

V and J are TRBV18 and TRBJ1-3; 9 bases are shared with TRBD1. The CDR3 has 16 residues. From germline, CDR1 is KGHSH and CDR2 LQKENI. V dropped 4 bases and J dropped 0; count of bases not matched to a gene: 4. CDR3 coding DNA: TGTGCCAGCTCACACGGGACAGGGCTCTCTGGAAACACCATATATTTT. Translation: CASSHGTGLSGNTIYF.

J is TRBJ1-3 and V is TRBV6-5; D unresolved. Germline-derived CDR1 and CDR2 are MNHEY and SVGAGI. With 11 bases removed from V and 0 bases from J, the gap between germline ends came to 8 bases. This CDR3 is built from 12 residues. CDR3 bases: TGTGCCGTAAAGTCCTCTGGAAACACCATATATTTT. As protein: CAVKSSGNTIYF.

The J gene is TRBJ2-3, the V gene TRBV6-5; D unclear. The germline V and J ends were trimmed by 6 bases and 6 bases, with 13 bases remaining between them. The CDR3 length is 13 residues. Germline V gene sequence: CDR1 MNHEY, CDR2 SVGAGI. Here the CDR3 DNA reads TGTGCCAGCAGGACTGGGATCTGGGATACGCAGTATTTT. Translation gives CASRTGIWDTQYF.

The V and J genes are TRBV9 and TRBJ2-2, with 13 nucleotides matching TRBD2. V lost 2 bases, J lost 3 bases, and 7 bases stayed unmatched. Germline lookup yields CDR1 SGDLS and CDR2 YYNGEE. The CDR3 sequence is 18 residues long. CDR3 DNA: TGTGCCAGCAGCGTCCCACTAGCGGGGGGGACCGACACCGGGGAGCTGTTTTTT. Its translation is CASSVPLAGGTDTGELFF.

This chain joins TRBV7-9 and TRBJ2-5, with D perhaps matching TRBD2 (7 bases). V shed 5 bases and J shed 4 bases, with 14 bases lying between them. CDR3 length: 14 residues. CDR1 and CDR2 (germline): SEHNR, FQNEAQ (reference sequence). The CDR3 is CASSGWGGVETQYF. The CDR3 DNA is TGTGCCAGCAGCGGCTGGGGGGGCGTAGAGACCCAGTACTTC.

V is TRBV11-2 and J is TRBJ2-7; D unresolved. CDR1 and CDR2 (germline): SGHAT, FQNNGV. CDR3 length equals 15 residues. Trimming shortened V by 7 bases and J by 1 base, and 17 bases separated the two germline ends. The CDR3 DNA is TGTGCCAGCAACTCAGTTCGCTTCGGGTCCTACGAGCAGTACTTC. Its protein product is CASNSVRFGSYEQYF.

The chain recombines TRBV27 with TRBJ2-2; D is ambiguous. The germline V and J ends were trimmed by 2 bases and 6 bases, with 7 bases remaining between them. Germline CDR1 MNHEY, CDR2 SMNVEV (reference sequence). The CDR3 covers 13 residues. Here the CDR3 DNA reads TGTGCCAGCAGTTTAAGGGTGGCCGGGGAGCTGTTTTTT. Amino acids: CASSLRVAGELFF.

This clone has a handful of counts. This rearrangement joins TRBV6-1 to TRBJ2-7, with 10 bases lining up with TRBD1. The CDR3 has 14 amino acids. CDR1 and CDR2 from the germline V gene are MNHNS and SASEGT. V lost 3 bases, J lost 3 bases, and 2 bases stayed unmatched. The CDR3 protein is CASSETGGDYEQYF. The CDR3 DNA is TGTGCCAGCAGTGAGACAGGGGGCGACTACGAGCAGTACTTC.

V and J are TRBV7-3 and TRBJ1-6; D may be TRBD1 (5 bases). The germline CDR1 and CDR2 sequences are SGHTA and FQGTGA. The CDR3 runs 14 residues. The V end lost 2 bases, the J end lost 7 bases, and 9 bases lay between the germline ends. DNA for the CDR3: TGTGCCAGCAGCTTATTTCAGGGAAATTCACCCCTCCACTTT. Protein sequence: CASSLFQGNSPLHF.

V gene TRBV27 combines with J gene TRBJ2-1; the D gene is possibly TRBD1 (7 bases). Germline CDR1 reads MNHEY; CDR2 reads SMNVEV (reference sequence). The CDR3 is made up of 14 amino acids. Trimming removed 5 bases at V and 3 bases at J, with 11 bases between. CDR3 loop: CASSRQGGYNEQFF. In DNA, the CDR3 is TGTGCCAGCAGTAGACAGGGAGGCTACAATGAGCAGTTCTTC.

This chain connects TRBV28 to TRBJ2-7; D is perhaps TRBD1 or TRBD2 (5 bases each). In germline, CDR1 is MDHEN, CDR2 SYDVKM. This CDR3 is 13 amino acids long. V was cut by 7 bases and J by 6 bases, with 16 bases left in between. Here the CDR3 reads CASIAPGPAEQYF. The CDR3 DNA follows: TGTGCCAGCATAGCCCCGGGGCCGGCCGAGCAGTACTTC.

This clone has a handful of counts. This chain's CDR3 is CASSPGGANGYTF. DNA for the CDR3: TGTGCCAGCAGCCCAGGGGGCGCGAATGGCTACACCTTC. The chain employs TRBV7-9 and TRBJ1-2; 8 bases agree with TRBD1. J was trimmed by 6 bases and V by 5 bases; bases with no gene match: 5. This CDR3 contains 13 residues. In germline, CDR1 is SEHNR, CDR2 FQNEAQ (reference sequence).

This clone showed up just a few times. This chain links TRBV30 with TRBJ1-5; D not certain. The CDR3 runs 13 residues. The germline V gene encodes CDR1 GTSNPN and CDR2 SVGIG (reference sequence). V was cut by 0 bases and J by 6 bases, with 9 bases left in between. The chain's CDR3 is CAWSVRAGQPQHF. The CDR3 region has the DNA TGTGCCTGGAGTGTGAGGGCTGGTCAGCCCCAGCATTTT.

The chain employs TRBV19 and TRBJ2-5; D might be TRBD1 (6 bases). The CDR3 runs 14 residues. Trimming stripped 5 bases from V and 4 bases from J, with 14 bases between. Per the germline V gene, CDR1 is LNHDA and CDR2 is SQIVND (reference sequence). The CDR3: CASSLGWGPETQYF. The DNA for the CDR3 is TGTGCCAGTAGTCTGGGATGGGGGCCAGAGACCCAGTACTTC.

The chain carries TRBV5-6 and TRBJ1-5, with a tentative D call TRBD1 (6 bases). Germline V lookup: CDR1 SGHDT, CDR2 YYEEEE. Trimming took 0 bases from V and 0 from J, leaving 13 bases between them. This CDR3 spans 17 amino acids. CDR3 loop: CASSLGTGKYSNQPQHF. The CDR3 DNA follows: TGTGCCAGCAGCTTGGGTACAGGGAAATATAGCAATCAGCCCCAGCATTTT. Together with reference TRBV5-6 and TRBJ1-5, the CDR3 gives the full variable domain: DAGVTQSPTHLIKTRGQQVTLRCSPKSGHDTVSWYQQALGQGPQFIFQYYEEEERQRGNFPDRFSGHQFPNYSSELNVNALLLGDSALYLCASSLGTGKYSNQPQHFGDGTRLSIL.

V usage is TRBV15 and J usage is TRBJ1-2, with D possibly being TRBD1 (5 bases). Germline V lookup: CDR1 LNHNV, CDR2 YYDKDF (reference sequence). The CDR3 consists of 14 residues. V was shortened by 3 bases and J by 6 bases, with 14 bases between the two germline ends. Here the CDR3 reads CATSSSHQGDGYTF. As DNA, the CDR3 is TGTGCCACCAGCAGCTCACACCAGGGAGATGGCTACACCTTC.

Written as DNA, the CDR3 is TGCGCCAGCAGCAACCACACGATCTCCTACGAGCAGTACTTC. This encodes CASSNHTISYEQYF. The chain combines TRBV5-1 with TRBJ2-7; D gene ambiguous. This CDR3 is 14 amino acids long. Trimming took 4 bases from V and 0 from J, leaving 11 bases between them. Germline lookup yields CDR1 SGHRS and CDR2 YFSETQ.

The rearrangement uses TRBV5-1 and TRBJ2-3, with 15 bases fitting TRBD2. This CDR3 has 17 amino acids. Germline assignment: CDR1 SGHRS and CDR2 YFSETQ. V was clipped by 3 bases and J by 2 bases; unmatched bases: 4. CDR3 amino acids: CASSSGLAGGLTDTQYF. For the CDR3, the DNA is TGCGCCAGCAGCTCTGGACTAGCGGGGGGGCTCACAGATACGCAGTATTTT.

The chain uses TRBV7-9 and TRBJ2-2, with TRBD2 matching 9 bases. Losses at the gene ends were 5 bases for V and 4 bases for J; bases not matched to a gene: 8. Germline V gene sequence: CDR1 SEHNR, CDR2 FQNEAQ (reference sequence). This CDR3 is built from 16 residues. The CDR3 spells CASSPAGGLVTGELFF. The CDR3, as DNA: TGTGCCAGCAGCCCAGCGGGGGGCCTGGTCACCGGGGAGCTGTTTTTT.